This T cell receptor beta chain is drawn from a study of T cell responses to AZD1222 COVID-19 vaccine (dated by TCRdb to the early 2020s). Notes on the research overall: AZD1222 recipients given second doses at about 4 weeks or at about 12 weeks were pooled, since spike-specific TCR depth and breadth were not found to differ between the two schedules. Enrollment into the trials was organized by age into subgroups of 18-55, 56-69 and 70-plus years, and those subgroups contained roughly 150, 30 and 60 TCR-sequenced participants, respectively. TCR sequencing covered over 230 trial participants: 200 to 220 given two doses of AZD1222 and approximately 26 given two doses of MenACWY control vaccine.

The label giving this sample's time point can be read as: baseline before first vaccination. Samples from vaccinated people were obtained from the UK trials COV001 and COV002, which included a single-blind randomized controlled phase 2/3 trial of AZD1222 (ChAdOx1 nCoV-19) in healthy adults. Trial participant PBMC samples were collected at day 0 and day 28 after the second dose for TCRbeta chain sequencing. The CDR3 regions of human TCRbeta chains were subjected to immunosequencing. As for how the authors treated the data: TCRs in the repertoires were compared against a reference library of SARS-CoV-2-specific TCRs that had been generated with the MIRA antigen-specificity platform. Breadth was defined as the fraction of unique TCRs that were SARS-CoV-2-associated, and depth was defined as the fraction of total T cells that were SARS-CoV-2-associated. Using the MIRA data, each spike-specific TCR was mapped to the spike region that the TCR reacts to and placed in a CD4 or CD8 class. Log10-transformed breadth and depth values were compared by one-way ANOVA with Sidak's multiple comparisons tests. TCRdb took over this immuneACCESS table, retaining in-frame rearrangements with V and J assigned. Such tables are incomplete; in checked studies, under half of the missing clones stem from an unresolved V gene, and the remainder is unexplained. V and J calls and clone size are given by that table; D and trimming were obtained from the DNA. The sample table records about 130,000 clones; 87% of these occur just once. About 10% of the sample goes to the ten largest clones.

What the authors observed across the whole study: Most participants were white British and females outnumbered males, and the authors suggested that clonal diversity may have been underestimated. Reportedly, close to half of the unique spike-specific TCRs recognized epitopes lying outside the regions that are mutated in the B.1.351 and B.1.1.7 variants. After two AZD1222 doses, both the breadth and the depth of spike-specific TCRs were significantly higher than at day 0 and than in MenACWY recipients. CD4 TCRs associated with the vaccine covered the entire spike protein, and the dominant responses were in regions 160-218 and 743-854. Because no day 14 peak-response samples were available, the repertoires could be characterized only after the peak T cell response. In the small 56-69-year group, the increase in depth fell short of significance, most likely because of low power. Only five or six AZD1222 recipients were SARS-CoV-2 seropositive at baseline, limiting conclusions about previously exposed vaccinees.

Worth noting for this clone: The specificity of this receptor is unknown. Per-base qualities were not stored, and no clone one base away is much larger.

At the junction V is shortened by 0 bases and J by 0 bases, with 10 bases in between. CDR3 length: 15 amino acids, cysteine to phenylalanine. The kept DNA is CDR3 alone, 45 bases in frame from the first base. CDR1 and CDR2, looked up from the germline V gene, are SGHRS and YFSETQ. The V gene is TRBV5-1 and the J gene is TRBJ2-7; a weak D assignment points to TRBD1 (5 bases agree). This TCR was recovered from an adult in good health. The source was peripheral blood, collected on day 0 of AZD1222 vaccination. The nucleotide sequence reads as follows: TGCGCCAGCAGCTTGGGGACAAGCCTCTCCTACGAGCAGTACTTC. This is translated as CASSLGTSLSYEQYF.